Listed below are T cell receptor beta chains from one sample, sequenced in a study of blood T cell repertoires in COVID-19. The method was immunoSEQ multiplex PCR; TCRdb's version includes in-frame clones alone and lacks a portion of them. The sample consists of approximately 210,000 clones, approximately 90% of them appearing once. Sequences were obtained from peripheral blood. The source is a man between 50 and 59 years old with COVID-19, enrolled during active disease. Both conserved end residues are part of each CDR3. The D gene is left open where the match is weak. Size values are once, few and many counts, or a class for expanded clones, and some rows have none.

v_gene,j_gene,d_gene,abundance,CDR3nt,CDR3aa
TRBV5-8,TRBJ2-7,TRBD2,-,TGTGCCAGCAGCTTCCGAATCCGGGGGGTCTACGAGCAGTACTTC,CASSFRIRGVYEQYF
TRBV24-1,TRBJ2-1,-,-,TGTGCCACCAGTGATGCCCGAGGGTCCTACAATGAGCAGTTCTTC,CATSDARGSYNEQFF
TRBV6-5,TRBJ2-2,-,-,TGTGCCAGCAGTTTACAGGGTCTGGGGGAGCTGTTTTTT,CASSLQGLGELFF
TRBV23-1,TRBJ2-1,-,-,TGCGCCAGCAGGCAACCGGACCAGGGGTCCTACAATGAGCAGTTCTTC,CASRQPDQGSYNEQFF
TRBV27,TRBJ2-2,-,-,TGTGCCAGCAGTTCCGCCTCTCGGTCCACCGGGGAGCTGTTTTTT,CASSSASRSTGELFF
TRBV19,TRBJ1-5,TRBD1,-,TGTGCCAGTAGTATGGGACAGAAATCAGCCTCTAATTTT,CASSMGQKSASNF
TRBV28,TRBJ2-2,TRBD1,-,TGTGCCAGCACCGTACAGGGGACCGGGGAGCTGTTTTTT,CASTVQGTGELFF
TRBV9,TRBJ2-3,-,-,TGTGCCAGCAGCGGGCCGCGGGCGTTCACAGATACGCAGTATTTT,CASSGPRAFTDTQYF
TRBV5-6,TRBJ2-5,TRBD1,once,TGTGCCAGCAGTTTTCGACAGGGGAGAGAGACCCAGTACTTC,CASSFRQGRETQYF
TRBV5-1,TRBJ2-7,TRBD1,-,TGCGCCAGCAGCTTGGTGGCAGGGGGTCGGTACGAGCAGTACTTC,CASSLVAGGRYEQYF
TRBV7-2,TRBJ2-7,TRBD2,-,TGTGCCAGCTCTCGGACTAGCGGGAGTAGTGCCTACGAGCAGTACTTC,CASSRTSGSSAYEQYF
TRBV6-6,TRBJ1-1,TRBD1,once,TGTGCCAGCAGTTTAAAAATACCGACAGGGGGTAAAGCTTTCTTT,CASSLKIPTGGKAFF
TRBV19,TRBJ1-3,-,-,TGTGCCAGTAGTATACCCAGGGCCTCTGGAAACACCATATATTTT,CASSIPRASGNTIYF
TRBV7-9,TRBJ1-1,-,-,TGTGCCAGCAGCTCACGACAGGTCAGGGGCCTGAACACTGAAGCTTTCTTT,CASSSRQVRGLNTEAFF
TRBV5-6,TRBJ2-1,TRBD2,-,TGTGCCAGCAGCTTAGGACTAGCGGGAGCGGATGAGCAGTTCTTC,CASSLGLAGADEQFF
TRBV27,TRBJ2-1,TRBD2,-,TGTGCCAGCAGCCTGCAAACCGGGACTAGCAAAAATGAGCAGTTCTTC,CASSLQTGTSKNEQFF
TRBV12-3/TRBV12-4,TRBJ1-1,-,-,TGTGCCAGCAGTTCCCCTATTCGTTCTGAAGCTTTCTTT,CASSSPIRSEAFF
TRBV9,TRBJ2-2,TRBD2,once,TGTGCCAGCAGCGTAGAGTGGTGGGAGGGAAGCAACACCGGGGAGCTGTTTTTT,CASSVEWWEGSNTGELFF
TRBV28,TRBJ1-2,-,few,TGTGCCACCTTTCAAACAGGGCGTGGTGGCTACACCTTC,CATFQTGRGGYTF
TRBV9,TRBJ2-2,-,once,TGTGCCAGCAGCGGGGGCGGTACCGGGGAGCTGTTTTTT,CASSGGGTGELFF
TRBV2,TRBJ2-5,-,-,TGTGCCAGCAGTGAGGCGCAGACACCACAAGAGACCCAGTACTTC,CASSEAQTPQETQYF
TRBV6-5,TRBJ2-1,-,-,TGTGCCAGCAGTTACCTTAGCGCAAGCTCCTACAATGAGCAGTTCTTC,CASSYLSASSYNEQFF
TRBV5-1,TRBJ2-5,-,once,TGCGCCAGCAGCTTGGACCATGGCCCCCAAGAGACCCAGTACTTC,CASSLDHGPQETQYF
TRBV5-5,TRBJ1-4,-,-,TGTGCCAGCAGCTCAGGGGCGACTAATGAAAAACTGTTTTTT,CASSSGATNEKLFF
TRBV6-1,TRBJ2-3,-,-,TGTGCCAGCAGTAACAGTAACACAGATACGCAGTATTTT,CASSNSNTDTQYF
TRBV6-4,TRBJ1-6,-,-,TGTGCCAGCAGTGACTCGAGTTACTCTAATTCACCCCTCCACTTT,CASSDSSYSNSPLHF
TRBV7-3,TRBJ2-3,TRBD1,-,TGTGCCAGCAGCCCAGGGGGTACAGATACGCAGTATTTT,CASSPGGTDTQYF
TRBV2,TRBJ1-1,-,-,TGTGCCAGCAGTGAAGCTTGGAGTACTGAAGCTTTCTTT,CASSEAWSTEAFF
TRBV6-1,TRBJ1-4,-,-,TGTGCCAGCAGTGCGGCGACAGGTCGGATTTATTCAACTAATGAAAAACTGTTTTTT,CASSAATGRIYSTNEKLFF
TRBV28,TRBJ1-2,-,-,TGTGCCAGCAGTCCCAACCCAGGGACTCCGAACTATGGCTACACCTTC,CASSPNPGTPNYGYTF
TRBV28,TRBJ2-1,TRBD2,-,TGTGCCAGCGACCTGGGACTAGCGGGGGGCAACTCCTACAATGAGCAGTTCTTC,CASDLGLAGGNSYNEQFF
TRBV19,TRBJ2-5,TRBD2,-,TGTGCCAGTAGTTCACCAGCGGGAGGACGGGCAGAGACCCAGTACTTC,CASSSPAGGRAETQYF
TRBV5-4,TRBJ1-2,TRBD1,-,TGTGCCAGCAGCACCGGACAGGGCAGCTATGGCTACACCTTC,CASSTGQGSYGYTF
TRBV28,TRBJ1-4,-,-,TGTGCCAGCAGTTCCGGAGGTTCCGAAAAACTGTTTTTT,CASSSGGSEKLFF
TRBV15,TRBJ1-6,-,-,TGTGCCACCAGCAGAGAATTCGTCAGGCGAAGCTCCTATAATTCACCCCTCCACTTT,CATSREFVRRSSYNSPLHF
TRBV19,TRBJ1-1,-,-,TGTGCCAGTAGTCCCTGGCAGGCGAACACTGAAGCTTTCTTT,CASSPWQANTEAFF
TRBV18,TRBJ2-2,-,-,TGTGCCAGCTCAACGTACCGGGACACCGGGGAGCTGTTTTTT,CASSTYRDTGELFF
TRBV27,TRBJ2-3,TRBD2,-,TGTGCCAGCAGTGTCAGCGGGAGGTCGGCAGATACGCAGTATTTT,CASSVSGRSADTQYF
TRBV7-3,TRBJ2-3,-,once,TGTGCCAGCAGCCCGACAGGAACTCACACAGATACGCAGTATTTT,CASSPTGTHTDTQYF
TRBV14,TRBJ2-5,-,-,TGTGCCAGCAGCCGAAGAGTATCCCCAGAGACCCAGTACTTC,CASSRRVSPETQYF
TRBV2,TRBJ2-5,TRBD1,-,TGTGCCAGCAGCGCGCCCCCCTTGGGACAGGGGGTTTTAGAGACCCAGTACTTC,CASSAPPLGQGVLETQYF
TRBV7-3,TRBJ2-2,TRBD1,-,TGTGCCAGCAGCTTAACCCCCGACAGGGTAAAAACCGGGGAGCTGTTTTTT,CASSLTPDRVKTGELFF
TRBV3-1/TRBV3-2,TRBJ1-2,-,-,TGTGCCAGCAGCCAAGAGGCACAGCTTTATGGCTACACCTTC,CASSQEAQLYGYTF
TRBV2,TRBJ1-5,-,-,TGTGCCAGCAGTGCCGGGCCAGGGAAGGGGCAGCCCCAGCATTTT,CASSAGPGKGQPQHF
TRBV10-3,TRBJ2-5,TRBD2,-,TGTGCCATCAGTGTTACTAGCGGGGATCAAGAGACCCAGTACTTC,CAISVTSGDQETQYF
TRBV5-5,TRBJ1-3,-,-,TGTGCCAGCAGCCGAGTAGGGGGAACGAGCACCATATATTTT,CASSRVGGTSTIYF
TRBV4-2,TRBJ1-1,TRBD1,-,TGTGCCAGCAGCCAAGATGGGACAGACACTGAAGCTTTCTTT,CASSQDGTDTEAFF
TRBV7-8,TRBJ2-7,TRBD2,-,TGTGCCAGCAGCAGGACTAGTTTCCACGAGCAGTACTTC,CASSRTSFHEQYF
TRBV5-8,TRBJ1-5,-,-,TGTGCCAGCAGCTTGTGGGCAGCCATTAGCAATCAGCCCCAGCATTTT,CASSLWAAISNQPQHF
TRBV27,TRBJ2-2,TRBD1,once,TGTGCCAGCAGTTTTTTTGGGACAGAAAACACCGGGGAGCTGTTTTTT,CASSFFGTENTGELFF
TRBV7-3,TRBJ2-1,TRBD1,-,TGTGCCAGCAGCTCGACAGGGGGCGCTCGTAATGAGCAGTTCTTC,CASSSTGGARNEQFF
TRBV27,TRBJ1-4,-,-,TGTGCCAGCAGCCCCCTTCCCAGGAGCGGAGCAACTAATGAAAAACTGTTTTTT,CASSPLPRSGATNEKLFF
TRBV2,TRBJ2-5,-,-,TGTGCCAGCAATCAGGGGTACCAAGAGACCCAGTACTTC,CASNQGYQETQYF
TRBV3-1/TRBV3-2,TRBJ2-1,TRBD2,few,TGTGCCAGCAGCCAAGTTGGCGGGGGGGCCCAGGAGCAGTTCTTC,CASSQVGGGAQEQFF
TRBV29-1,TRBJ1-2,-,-,TGCAGCGTTACAGAAAACTATGGCTACACCTTC,CSVTENYGYTF
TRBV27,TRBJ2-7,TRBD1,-,TGTGCCAGCAGTTCCCACAGGGGCGGGTACGAGCAGTACTTC,CASSSHRGGYEQYF
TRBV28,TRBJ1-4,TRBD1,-,TGTGCCAGCAGCACCGGGACAGACAATGAAAAACTGTTTTTT,CASSTGTDNEKLFF